One T cell receptor beta chain is described in this entry. Its antigen is not known. CDR1 and CDR2 from the germline V gene are SEHNR and FQNEAQ (reference sequence). CDR3 size: 14 residues. Trimming shortened V by 2 bases and J by 0 bases, and 4 bases separated the two germline ends. The data derive from a study of T cells in localized non-small cell lung cancer. Study findings and constraints: Appearing in adjacent lung were a median around 60 of the top 100 tumor clones. There was higher T cell clonality in uninvolved adjacent lung than in tumor, and it was highest there. Longer overall survival associated with higher blood T cell density; shorter survival with higher adjacent-lung clonality.

Repertoires were generated with immunoSEQ multiplex PCR, while TCRdb's copy carries only in-frame clones and drops some. The sample shows 9,000 to 13,000 clones, about 85% of them seen only once. This material consisted of peripheral blood, taken before any cancer treatment. The genes are TRBV7-9 and TRBJ1-4; D remains ambiguous. The TCR sequence derives from a male donor older than 55 with stage III lung adenocarcinoma. The CDR3 nucleotides are TGTGCCAGCAGCTTATGGCCAACTAATGAAAAACTGTTTTTT. This translates into CASSLWPTNEKLFF.